The rows below give T cell receptor beta chains drawn from one sample of a study of T cells after yellow fever vaccination. Using its own MiXCR run on the 5' RACE reads, TCRdb lists one record per CDR3 protein. The sample has 100,000 to 150,000 distinct CDR3 sequences, more than 7.5% seen once. The sample here was CD8+ T cells sorted from PBMCs, taken on the day of the yellow fever booster vaccination. All receptors come from a man aged 18 to 30 who received the YFV17D yellow fever vaccine. CDR3s include the opening cysteine and the closing phenylalanine or tryptophan.

J gene: TRBJ2-1
V gene: TRBV9
CDR3 protein: CASSVGTDYNEQFF

J gene: TRBJ2-7
V gene: TRBV20-1
CDR3 protein: CSASPGRAYEQYF

J gene: TRBJ1-1
V gene: TRBV28
CDR3 protein: CASSSHGTVNTEAFF

J gene: TRBJ1-1
V gene: TRBV4-1
CDR3 protein: CASNHPGTGNTEAFF

J gene: TRBJ1-6
V gene: TRBV27
CDR3 protein: CASSLLRGNNSPLHF

J gene: TRBJ2-7
V gene: TRBV5-1
CDR3 protein: CASSLGAGTGVSYEQYF

J gene: TRBJ1-1
V gene: TRBV27
CDR3 protein: CASSYYALAGTEAFF

J gene: TRBJ2-3
V gene: TRBV6-5
CDR3 protein: CASSTDQGAYTDTQYF

J gene: TRBJ1-1
V gene: TRBV7-8
CDR3 protein: CASRARVSTEAFF

J gene: TRBJ2-2
V gene: TRBV4-3
CDR3 protein: CASSHSLAGGPGELFF

J gene: TRBJ2-3
V gene: TRBV29-1
CDR3 protein: CSVLDSGGVRSTDTQYF

J gene: TRBJ2-1
V gene: TRBV7-2
CDR3 protein: CASGSGWGGDEQFF

J gene: TRBJ2-1
V gene: TRBV4-3
CDR3 protein: CASSQGPKYGARVNEQFF

J gene: TRBJ2-5
V gene: TRBV7-6
CDR3 protein: CASSLGRQQETQYF

J gene: TRBJ1-2
V gene: TRBV21-1
CDR3 protein: CASSKFTDPYGYTF

J gene: TRBJ1-2
V gene: TRBV5-6
CDR3 protein: CASSLWGALGYTF

J gene: TRBJ2-5
V gene: TRBV3-1
CDR3 protein: CASTSPTTRGETQYF

J gene: TRBJ2-5
V gene: TRBV7-8
CDR3 protein: CASSSLGQGYLGTSQETQYF

J gene: TRBJ2-1
V gene: TRBV7-6
CDR3 protein: CASRRSSGDPYNEQFF

J gene: TRBJ1-1
V gene: TRBV18
CDR3 protein: CASSPRWERFEAFF

J gene: TRBJ2-3
V gene: TRBV3-1
CDR3 protein: CASSNEVVFPTDTQYF

J gene: TRBJ1-1
V gene: TRBV12-3/TRBV12-4
CDR3 protein: CASSLEPYTEAFF

J gene: TRBJ2-3
V gene: TRBV19
CDR3 protein: CASSPTGEADTQYF

J gene: TRBJ1-3
V gene: TRBV7-9
CDR3 protein: CASSFPPGLDPTGNTIYF

J gene: TRBJ2-2
V gene: TRBV27
CDR3 protein: CASTRTGGSGDTGELFF

J gene: TRBJ2-3
V gene: TRBV5-1
CDR3 protein: CASRLTGLGTDTQYF

J gene: TRBJ1-3
V gene: TRBV7-9
CDR3 protein: CASSLARGQGTSGNTIYF

J gene: TRBJ2-3
V gene: TRBV9
CDR3 protein: CASSAIAGGFSTDTQYF